This T cell receptor beta chain was captured in a study of T cells after yellow fever vaccination. Study-wide points: Highly abundant clonotypes carried over from the bulk population could end up in FACS-sorted repertoires as contaminants.

The sample holds many counts of this clonotype. Its specificity is unknown. The CDR3 length is 15 residues. V gave up 4 bases and J gave up 7 bases; unmatched junction bases: 6. CDR1 and CDR2 (germline): MGHRA, YSYEKL. TCRdb called the 5' RACE reads again in MiXCR, with one record for every CDR3 protein. The sample includes some 220,000 distinct CDR3 sequences, more than 3% of them seen just once. The chain combines TRBV4-1 with TRBJ1-4, with 10 nucleotides matching TRBD1. The sample was CD4+ T cells sorted from PBMCs, taken 10 days after the yellow fever booster vaccination. This clonotype was obtained from a man aged 18 to 29 who received the YFV17D yellow fever vaccine. CDR3: CASSRPGQGSEKLFF. CDR3 bases: TGCGCCAGCAGCCGGCCGGGACAGGGGAGTGAAAAACTGTTTTTT.